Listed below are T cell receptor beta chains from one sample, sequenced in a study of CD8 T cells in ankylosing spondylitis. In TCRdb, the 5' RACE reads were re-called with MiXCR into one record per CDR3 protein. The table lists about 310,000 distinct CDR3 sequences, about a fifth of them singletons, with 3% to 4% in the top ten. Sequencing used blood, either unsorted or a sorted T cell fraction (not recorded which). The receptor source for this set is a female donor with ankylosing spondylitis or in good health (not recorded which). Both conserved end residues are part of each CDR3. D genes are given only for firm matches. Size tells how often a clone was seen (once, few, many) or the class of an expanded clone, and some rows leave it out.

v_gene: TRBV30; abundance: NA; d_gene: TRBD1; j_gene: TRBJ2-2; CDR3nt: TGTGCCTGGAGGACCACCGGGACAGCAAACACCGGGGAGCTGTTTTTT; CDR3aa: CAWRTTGTANTGELFF
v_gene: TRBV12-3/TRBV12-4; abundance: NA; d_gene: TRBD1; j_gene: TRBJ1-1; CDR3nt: TGTGCCAGCAGACACAGGGGTGAAGCTTTCTTT; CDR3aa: CASRHRGEAFF
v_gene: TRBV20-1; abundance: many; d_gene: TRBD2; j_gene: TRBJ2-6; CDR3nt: TGCAGTGCCCCACCCGGGAGGGGAGGGGCCAACGTCCTGACTTTC; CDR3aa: CSAPPGRGGANVLTF
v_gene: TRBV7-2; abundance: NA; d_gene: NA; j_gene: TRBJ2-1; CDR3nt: TGTGCCAGCAGCTCAGGCCGAGCGGTATACAATGAGCAGTTCTTC; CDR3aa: CASSSGRAVYNEQFF
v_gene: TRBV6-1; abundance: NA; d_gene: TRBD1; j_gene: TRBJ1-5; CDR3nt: TGTGCCAGCGGGGGACAGGGGAGGTGGCAGCCCCAGCATTTT; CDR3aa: CASGGQGRWQPQHF
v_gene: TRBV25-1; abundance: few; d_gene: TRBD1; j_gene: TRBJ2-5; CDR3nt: TGTGCCAGCAGTGAATACGGGACAGTAGAGACCCAGTACTTC; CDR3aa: CASSEYGTVETQYF
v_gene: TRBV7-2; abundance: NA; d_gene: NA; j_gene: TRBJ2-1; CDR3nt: TGTGCCAGCAGCTTACACGGACTGACAGGTGGGGGCAATGAGCAGTTCTTC; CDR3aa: CASSLHGLTGGGNEQFF
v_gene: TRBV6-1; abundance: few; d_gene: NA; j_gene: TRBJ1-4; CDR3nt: TGTGCCAGCAGAGCCCCGGGACTACGGGAAAAACTGTTTTTT; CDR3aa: CASRAPGLREKLFF
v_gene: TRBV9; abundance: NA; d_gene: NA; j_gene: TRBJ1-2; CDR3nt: TGTGCCAGCAGCGTAACGGGGGCGGGCTACACCTTC; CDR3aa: CASSVTGAGYTF
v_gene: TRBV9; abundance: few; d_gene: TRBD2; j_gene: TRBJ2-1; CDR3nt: TGTGCCAGCAGCCCCCGGGGACTAGAGGTTGATGAGCAGTTCTTC; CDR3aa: CASSPRGLEVDEQFF
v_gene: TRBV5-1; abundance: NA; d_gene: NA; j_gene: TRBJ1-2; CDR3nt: TGCGCCAGCATCCCGGCGCTAGTCGCGGACTATGGCTACACCTTC; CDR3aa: CASIPALVADYGYTF
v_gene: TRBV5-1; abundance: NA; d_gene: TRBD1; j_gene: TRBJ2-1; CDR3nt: TGCGCCAGCAGCTTACAGGGGGCTCTTAGGAATGAGCAGTTCTTC; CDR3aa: CASSLQGALRNEQFF
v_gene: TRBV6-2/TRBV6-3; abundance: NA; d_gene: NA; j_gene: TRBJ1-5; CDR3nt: TGTGCCAGCACGCAGGGCGGCAATCAGCCCCAGCATTTT; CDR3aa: CASTQGGNQPQHF